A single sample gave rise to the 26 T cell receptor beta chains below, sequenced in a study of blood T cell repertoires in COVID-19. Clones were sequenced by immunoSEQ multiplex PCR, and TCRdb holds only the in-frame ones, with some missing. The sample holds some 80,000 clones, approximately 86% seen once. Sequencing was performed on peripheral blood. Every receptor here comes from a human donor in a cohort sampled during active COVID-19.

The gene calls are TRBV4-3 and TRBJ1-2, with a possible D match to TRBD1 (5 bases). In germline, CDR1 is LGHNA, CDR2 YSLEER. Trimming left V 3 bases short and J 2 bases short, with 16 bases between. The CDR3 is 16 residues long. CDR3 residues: CASSQGMGRVNYGYTF. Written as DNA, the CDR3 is TGCGCCAGCAGCCAGGGGATGGGCAGGGTAAACTATGGCTACACCTTC.

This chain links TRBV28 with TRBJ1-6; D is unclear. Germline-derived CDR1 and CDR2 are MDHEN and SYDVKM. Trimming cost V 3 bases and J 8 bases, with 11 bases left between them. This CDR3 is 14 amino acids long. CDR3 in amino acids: CASSFVQLDSPLHF. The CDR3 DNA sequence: TGTGCCAGCAGTTTCGTACAGCTTGATTCACCCCTCCACTTT.

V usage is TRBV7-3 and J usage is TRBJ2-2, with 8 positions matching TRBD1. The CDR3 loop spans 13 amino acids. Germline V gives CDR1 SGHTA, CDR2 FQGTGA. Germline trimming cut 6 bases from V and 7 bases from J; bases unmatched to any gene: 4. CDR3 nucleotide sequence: TGTGCCAGCAGTCAGGGGGCCGGCGGGGAGCTGTTTTTT. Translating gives CASSQGAGGELFF.

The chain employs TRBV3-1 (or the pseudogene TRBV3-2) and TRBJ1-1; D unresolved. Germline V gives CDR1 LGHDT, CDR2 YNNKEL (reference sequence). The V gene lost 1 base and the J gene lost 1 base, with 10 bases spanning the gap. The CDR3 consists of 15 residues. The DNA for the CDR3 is TGTGCCAGCAGCCAAGTACGGCGGGCGAACACTGAAGCTTTCTTT. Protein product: CASSQVRRANTEAFF.

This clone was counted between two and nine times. DNA of the CDR3: TGCGCCAGCAGCCAACCGAAGGGGGCCCCAGAAAGGGGTAACTATGGCTACACCTTC. As protein: CASSQPKGAPERGNYGYTF. The V and J genes are TRBV4-1 and TRBJ1-2; 7 nucleotides line up with TRBD1. Losses at the gene ends were 2 bases for V and 1 base for J; bases not matched to a gene: 16. The CDR3 is made up of 19 amino acids. The V gene's germline CDR1 is MGHRA and CDR2 YSYEKL.

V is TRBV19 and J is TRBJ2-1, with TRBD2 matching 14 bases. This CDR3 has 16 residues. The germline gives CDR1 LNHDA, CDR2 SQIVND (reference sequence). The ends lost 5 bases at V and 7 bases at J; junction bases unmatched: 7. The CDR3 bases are TGTGCCAGTAGTTCCACCGGGACTAGCGGGAGAAATGAGCAGTTCTTC. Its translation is CASSSTGTSGRNEQFF. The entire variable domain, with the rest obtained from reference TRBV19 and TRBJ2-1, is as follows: DGGITQSPKYLFRKEGQNVTLSCEQNLNHDAMYWYRQDPGQGLRLIYYSQIVNDFQKGDIAEGYSVSREKKESFPLTVTSAQKNPTAFYLCASSSTGTSGRNEQFFGPGTRLTVL.

CDR3 DNA: TGTGCCAGCAGCCTCGGACAGGGATGGACCGGGGAGCTGTTTTTT. Translated, it gives CASSLGQGWTGELFF. This chain joins TRBV7-2 and TRBJ2-2, with 8 nucleotides matching TRBD1. The germline V gene has CDR1 SGHTA and CDR2 FQGNSA. J was trimmed by 5 bases and V by 5 bases; bases with no gene match: 7. This CDR3 is 15 amino acids long. The full variable domain, with the rest looked up from reference TRBV7-2 and TRBJ2-2, is GAGVSQSPSNKVTEKGKDVELRCDPISGHTALYWYRQSLGQGLEFLIYFQGNSAPDKSGLPSDRFSAERTGGSVSTLTIQRTQQEDSAVYLCASSLGQGWTGELFFGEGSRLTVL.

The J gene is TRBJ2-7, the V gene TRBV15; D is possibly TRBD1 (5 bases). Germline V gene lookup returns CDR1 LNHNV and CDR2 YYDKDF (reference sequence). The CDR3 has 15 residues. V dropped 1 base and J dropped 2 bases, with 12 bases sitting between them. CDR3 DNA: TGTGCCACCAGCAGAGGGGGCAGGAGAGCCTACGAGCAGTACTTC. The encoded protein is CATSRGGRRAYEQYF.

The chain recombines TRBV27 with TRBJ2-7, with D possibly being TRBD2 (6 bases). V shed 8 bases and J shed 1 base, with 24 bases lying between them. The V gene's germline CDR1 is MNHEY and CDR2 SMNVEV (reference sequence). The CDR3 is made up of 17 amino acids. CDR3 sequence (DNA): TGTGCCAGCTATCCCAATACCCTAACGGGAGTTTCCTACGAGCAGTACTTC. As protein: CASYPNTLTGVSYEQYF.

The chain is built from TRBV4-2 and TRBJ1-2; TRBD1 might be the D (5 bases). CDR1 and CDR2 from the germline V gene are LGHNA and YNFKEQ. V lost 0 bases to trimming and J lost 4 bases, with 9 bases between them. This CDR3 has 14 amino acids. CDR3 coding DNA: TGTGCCAGCAGCCAAGAACAACAGGTCTATGGCTACACCTTC. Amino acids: CASSQEQQVYGYTF.

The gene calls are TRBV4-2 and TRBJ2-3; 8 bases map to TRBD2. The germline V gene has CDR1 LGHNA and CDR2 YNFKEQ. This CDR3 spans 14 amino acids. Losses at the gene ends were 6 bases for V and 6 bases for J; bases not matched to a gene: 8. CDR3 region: CASSSGLATDTQYF. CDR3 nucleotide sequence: TGTGCCAGCAGTTCCGGACTAGCAACGGATACGCAGTATTTT.

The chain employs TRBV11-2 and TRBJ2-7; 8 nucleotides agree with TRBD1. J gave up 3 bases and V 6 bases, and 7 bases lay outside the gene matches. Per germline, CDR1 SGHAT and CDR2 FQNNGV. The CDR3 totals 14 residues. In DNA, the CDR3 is TGTGCCAGCAGTTACGGGACAGGCTACTACGAGCAGTACTTC. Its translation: CASSYGTGYYEQYF.

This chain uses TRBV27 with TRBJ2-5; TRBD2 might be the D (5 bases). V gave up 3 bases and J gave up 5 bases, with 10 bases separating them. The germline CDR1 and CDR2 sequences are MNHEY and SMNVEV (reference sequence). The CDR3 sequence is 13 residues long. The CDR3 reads CASSFNPGETQYF. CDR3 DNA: TGTGCCAGCAGTTTTAACCCGGGGGAGACCCAGTACTTC.

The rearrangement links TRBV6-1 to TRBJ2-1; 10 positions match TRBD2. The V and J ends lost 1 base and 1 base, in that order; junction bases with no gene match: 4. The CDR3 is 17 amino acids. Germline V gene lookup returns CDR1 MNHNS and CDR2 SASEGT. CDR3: CASSEGVLAGSYNEQFF. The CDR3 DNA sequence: TGTGCCAGCAGTGAAGGAGTACTAGCGGGATCCTACAATGAGCAGTTCTTC.

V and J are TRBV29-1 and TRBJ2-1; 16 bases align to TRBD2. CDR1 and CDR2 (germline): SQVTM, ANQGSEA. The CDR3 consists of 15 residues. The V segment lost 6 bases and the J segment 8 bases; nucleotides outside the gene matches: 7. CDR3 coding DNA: TGCAGCGTGGGGACTAGCGGGAGGGACACCCATGAGCAGTTCTTC. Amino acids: CSVGTSGRDTHEQFF.

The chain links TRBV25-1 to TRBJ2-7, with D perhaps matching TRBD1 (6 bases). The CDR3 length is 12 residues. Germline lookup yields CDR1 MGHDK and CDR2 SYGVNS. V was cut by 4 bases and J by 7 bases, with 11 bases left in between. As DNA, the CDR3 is TGTGCCAGCAGTGCGGGGACACCTGAGCAGTACTTC. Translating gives CASSAGTPEQYF.

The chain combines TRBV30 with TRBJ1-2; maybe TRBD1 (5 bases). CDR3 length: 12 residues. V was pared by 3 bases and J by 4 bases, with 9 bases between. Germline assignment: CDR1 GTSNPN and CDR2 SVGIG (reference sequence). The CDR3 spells CAWSGGGYGYTF. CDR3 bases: TGTGCCTGGAGCGGGGGAGGCTATGGCTACACCTTC.

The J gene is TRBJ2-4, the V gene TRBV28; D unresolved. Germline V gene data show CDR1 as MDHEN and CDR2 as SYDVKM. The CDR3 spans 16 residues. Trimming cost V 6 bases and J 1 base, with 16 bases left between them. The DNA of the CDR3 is TGTGCCAGCAGCTCGCTTGGAGCGCAGGCCAAAAACATTCAGTACTTC. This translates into CASSSLGAQAKNIQYF.

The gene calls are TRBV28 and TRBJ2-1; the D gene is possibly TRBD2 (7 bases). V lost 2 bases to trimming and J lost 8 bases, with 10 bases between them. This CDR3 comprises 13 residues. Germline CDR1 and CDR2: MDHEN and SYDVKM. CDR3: CASSLRGGDEQFF. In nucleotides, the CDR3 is TGTGCCAGCAGTTTAAGGGGGGGGGATGAGCAGTTCTTC.

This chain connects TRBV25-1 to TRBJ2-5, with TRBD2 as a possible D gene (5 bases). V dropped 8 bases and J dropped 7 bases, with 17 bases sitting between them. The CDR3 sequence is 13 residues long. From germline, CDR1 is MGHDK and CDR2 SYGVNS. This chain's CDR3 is CASASGSGVTQYF. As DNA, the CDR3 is TGTGCCAGCGCTTCCGGGTCCGGGGTGACCCAGTACTTC.

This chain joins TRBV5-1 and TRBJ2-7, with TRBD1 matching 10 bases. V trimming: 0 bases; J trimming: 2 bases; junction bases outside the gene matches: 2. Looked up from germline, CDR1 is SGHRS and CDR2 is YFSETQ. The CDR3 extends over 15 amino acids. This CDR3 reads CASSLDGTGAYEQYF. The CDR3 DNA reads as TGCGCCAGCAGCTTGGACGGGACAGGGGCCTACGAGCAGTACTTC.

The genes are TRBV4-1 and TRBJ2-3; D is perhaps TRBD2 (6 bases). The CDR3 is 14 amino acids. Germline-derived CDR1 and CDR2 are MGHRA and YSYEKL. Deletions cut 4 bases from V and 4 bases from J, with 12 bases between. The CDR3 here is CASSPSGFADTQYF. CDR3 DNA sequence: TGCGCCAGCAGCCCCAGCGGGTTCGCAGATACGCAGTATTTT.

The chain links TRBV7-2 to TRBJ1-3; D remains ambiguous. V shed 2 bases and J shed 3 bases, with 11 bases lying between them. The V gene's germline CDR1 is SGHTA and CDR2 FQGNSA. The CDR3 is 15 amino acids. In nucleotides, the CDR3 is TGTGCCAGCAGCTTAAGGGAGCTCGGTGGAAACACCATATATTTT. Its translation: CASSLRELGGNTIYF.

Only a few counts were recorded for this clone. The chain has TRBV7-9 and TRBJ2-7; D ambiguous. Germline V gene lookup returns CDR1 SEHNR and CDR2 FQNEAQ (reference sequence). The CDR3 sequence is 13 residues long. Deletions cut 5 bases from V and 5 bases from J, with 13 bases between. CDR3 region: CASSRLTEDEQYF. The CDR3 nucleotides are TGTGCCAGCAGCCGTCTCACAGAAGACGAGCAGTACTTC.

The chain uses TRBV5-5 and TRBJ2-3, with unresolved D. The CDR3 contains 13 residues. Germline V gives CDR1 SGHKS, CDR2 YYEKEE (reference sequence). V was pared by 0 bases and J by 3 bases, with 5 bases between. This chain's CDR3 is CASSLGGTDTQYF. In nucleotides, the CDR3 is TGTGCCAGCAGCTTGGGAGGAACAGATACGCAGTATTTT. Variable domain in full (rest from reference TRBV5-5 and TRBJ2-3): DAGVTQSPTHLIKTRGQQVTLRCSPISGHKSVSWYQQVLGQGPQFIFQYYEKEERGRGNFPDRFSARQFPNYSSELNVNALLLGDSALYLCASSLGGTDTQYFGPGTRLTVL.

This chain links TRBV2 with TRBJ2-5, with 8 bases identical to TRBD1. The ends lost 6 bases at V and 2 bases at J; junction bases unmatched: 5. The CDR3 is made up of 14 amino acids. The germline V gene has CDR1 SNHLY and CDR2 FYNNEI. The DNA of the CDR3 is TGTGCCAGCAGGGAGACAGGGGTACAAGAGACCCAGTACTTC. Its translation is CASRETGVQETQYF.